The 7 T cell receptor beta chains below all came from one sample that was sequenced in a study of a mutant IDH1 vaccine in newly diagnosed glioma (dated by TCRdb to 2020 to 2023). Preparation of the library involved the immunoSEQ multiplex PCR assay. The source is immuneACCESS, and TCRdb retained only in-frame sequences with V and J called. Part of the clones is not carried over; for the studies checked, unresolved V genes explain less than half of this, and the remainder is unexplained. Within this sample are 50,000 to 65,000 clones, with around 80% of them counted one time only. The ten most abundant clones make up less than 2% of the sample. The time point label here, explained by the study, means: baseline, week 1 (first vaccination visit). The treatment or condition label here, explained by the study, means: pre-vaccination baseline after standard-of-care therapy. Here the sequenced sample was PBMCs, taken from a glioma patient treated with radiotherapy, temozolomide or both. The receptors derive from a woman aged 35 to 49 with glioma.

V usage is TRBV9 and J usage is TRBJ2-5, with D perhaps TRBD1 (6 bases). V lost 0 bases and J 1 base, leaving 10 bases between the germline ends. CDR3 size: 15 residues. Germline CDR1 reads SGDLS; CDR2 reads YYNGEE. The CDR3 region is CASSVAGQSQETQYF. The CDR3 DNA follows: TGTGCCAGCAGCGTAGCTGGACAGTCCCAAGAGACCCAGTACTTC. Together with reference TRBV9 and TRBJ2-5, the CDR3 gives the full variable domain: DSGVTQTPKHLITATGQRVTLRCSPRSGDLSVYWYQQSLDQGLQFLIQYYNGEERAKGNILERFSAQQFPDLHSELNLSSLELGDSALYFCASSVAGQSQETQYFGPGTRLLVL.

The chain couples TRBV6-1 to TRBJ2-7; D may correspond to TRBD1 or TRBD2 (5 bases each). CDR1 and CDR2 from the germline V gene are MNHNS and SASEGT. CDR3 length: 14 amino acids. The V end was cut by 6 bases, the J end by 2 bases, with 14 bases between. CDR3 nucleotides: TGTGCCAGCAGCGGGACGGTGGATGCCTACGAGCAGTACTTC. The encoded protein is CASSGTVDAYEQYF.

The CDR3 bases are TGTGCCAGCAGTCCTTGGCGTGGTGGTACGCAGTATTTT. It yields the protein CASSPWRGGTQYF. The genes are TRBV6-1 and TRBJ2-3; unclear D gene. Germline CDR1 reads MNHNS; CDR2 reads SASEGT. V lost 5 bases to trimming and J lost 8 bases, with 14 bases between them. This CDR3 comprises 13 residues.

The chain carries TRBV19 and TRBJ2-7; no firm D call. The germline V gene encodes CDR1 LNHDA and CDR2 SQIVND (reference sequence). The V gene lost 1 base and the J gene lost 6 bases, with 13 bases spanning the gap. The CDR3 extends over 14 amino acids. The CDR3 nucleotides read TGTGCCAGTAGTATAGTCGGCCTGTCTCTCGAGCAGTACTTC. It translates to CASSIVGLSLEQYF.

V gene TRBV6-5 combines with J gene TRBJ2-7; a possible D gene is TRBD2 (5 bases). This CDR3 region has 14 residues. Germline V gene data show CDR1 as MNHEY and CDR2 as SVGAGI. Trimming pared 2 bases from V and 0 bases from J, leaving 8 bases between. CDR3 in DNA: TGTGCCAGCAGTTACGGGCGGGCCTCCTACGAGCAGTACTTC. It specifies CASSYGRASYEQYF.

This chain links TRBV10-3 with TRBJ1-1; D is uncertain. Between the trimmed V and J ends, which lost 1 base and 4 bases, there was a span of 4 bases. Germline lookup yields CDR1 ENHRY and CDR2 SYGVKD. This CDR3 is built from 12 residues. The CDR3 region is CAISEWGTEAFF. The CDR3 DNA reads as TGTGCCATCAGTGAGTGGGGCACTGAAGCTTTCTTT.

The chain carries TRBV7-9 and TRBJ2-7, with D perhaps matching TRBD1 (6 bases). The CDR3 has 14 residues. Germline lookup yields CDR1 SEHNR and CDR2 FQNEAQ (reference sequence). The V gene lost 1 base and the J gene lost 6 bases, with 13 bases spanning the gap. CDR3 nucleotide sequence: TGTGCCAGCAGCTTAGTACAGGGACCGGGCGAGCAGTACTTC. As protein: CASSLVQGPGEQYF.